The TCR beta chain under discussion was sequenced for a study of blood T cell repertoires in COVID-19. At the level of the study: PBMCs, B-cell-depleted T cells, or T cells were the source of the cDNA or gDNA that made up the material.

The CDR3 length is 15 residues. CDR1 MDHEN and CDR2 SYDVKM come from the germline V gene. V shed 5 bases, J shed 10 bases, and the junction held 10 bases outside the gene matches. The study drew participants aged about 18 to 95 years from around 24 US areas. Two consecutive negative NP/OP PCR tests, clearance, or resolved symptoms defined Cohort 3 recovery. Original methodology: Nucleated cell counts were estimated from reference gene primer amplification. Assay: immunoSEQ multiplex PCR; the TCRdb copy retains only in-frame clones and omits some. The V and J calls and clone size are taken from that table; D and trimming were inferred from the DNA. Of fewer than 350,000 clones in the sample, around 88% were seen once.

The clonotype comes from a woman in her thirties or forties who had recovered from COVID-19. The V gene is TRBV28, the J gene TRBJ1-6; 8 nucleotides match TRBD1. Specimen: PBMCs or T cells enriched from blood (not recorded which). The CDR3 region has the DNA TGTGCCAGCAGTGTTAGGACAGGGACATGGTCACCCCTCCACTTT. Protein product: CASSVRTGTWSPLHF.